This TCR beta chain was retrieved from a study of blood T cell repertoires in COVID-19. Across the whole study: The study drew acute and convalescent COVID-19 samples from the United States, Italy and Spain. Sample material is recorded as cDNA or gDNA derived from T cells, B-cell-depleted T cells, or PBMCs.

The method was immunoSEQ multiplex PCR; TCRdb's version includes in-frame clones alone and lacks a portion of them. In the table there are roughly 140,000 clones, roughly 84% of which are singletons. This clone has just a few counts. V lost 1 base, J lost 3 bases, and 12 bases lay in between. Per the germline V gene, CDR1 is SGHTA and CDR2 is FQGNSA. The CDR3 contains 16 residues. This sequence originates from a woman aged 55-70 years with COVID-19, enrolled during active disease. The specimen was peripheral blood. The chain combines TRBV7-2 with TRBJ2-2, with TRBD2 as a possible D gene (5 bases). The CDR3 DNA is TGTGCCAGCAGCTTAGTAGCGACTAAGCACACCGGGGAGCTGTTTTTT. Amino acids: CASSLVATKHTGELFF. The whole variable domain, remainder taken from reference TRBV7-2 and TRBJ2-2, is GAGVSQSPSNKVTEKGKDVELRCDPISGHTALYWYRQSLGQGLEFLIYFQGNSAPDKSGLPSDRFSAERTGGSVSTLTIQRTQQEDSAVYLCASSLVATKHTGELFFGEGSRLTVL.